The clone carrying this TCR beta chain showed up many times. Its specificity is not known. These data are taken from a study of T cell repertoires in cytomegalovirus infection. Study-level results: Of the TCR beta families, the public ones yielded a cumulative frequency that identified carriers of CMV plus the relevant HLA. The ex vivo response showed dominance by HLA-C-restricted CMV-specific TCR beta clonotypes.

CDR1 and CDR2 (germline): MDHEN, SYDVKM. The CDR3 length is 16 residues. Trimming at V came to 5 bases and at J to 0 bases, leaving 7 bases not matched to a gene. TCRdb re-analysed the reads in MiXCR, keeping a single row per CDR3 protein. Of approximately 500,000 distinct CDR3 sequences listed, 16% were seen once; the top ten hold 24%. This chain connects TRBV28 to TRBJ1-5; 7 bases line up with TRBD1. The clonotype was recovered from a human donor in good health (CMV status not recorded). Some clones in this sample may be carry-over from other donors' samples. Sample: CD8+ T cells from PBMCs. CDR3 DNA: TGTGCCAGCAGTAGACCCTGGACAGGTAGCAATCAGCCCCAGCATTTT. Protein: CASSRPWTGSNQPQHF. The full variable domain, completed using reference TRBV28 and TRBJ1-5, is DVKVTQSSRYLVKRTGEKVFLECVQDMDHENMFWYRQDPGLGLRLIYFSYDVKMKEKGDIPEGYSVSREKKERFSLILESASTNQTSMYLCASSRPWTGSNQPQHFGDGTRLSIL.